The sample holds one count of the clone carrying this T cell receptor (beta chain). With 1 base clipped from V and 0 bases from J, the junction kept 3 bases outside the gene matches. Germline CDR1 is SGHRS and CDR2 is YFSETQ. The CDR3 contains 16 residues. Unique molecular identifiers were incorporated when the TCRbeta library was constructed. TCRdb independently ran MiXCR on the PCR reads; one entry per CDR3 protein. The sample contains 640,000 or so distinct CDR3 sequences, 16% of which appear only once. The sample belongs to a study of T-cell reconstitution after alpha-beta-depleted transplantation in children.

The sequencing used PBMCs from the stem cell graft donor, collected from the stem cell graft. V and J are TRBV5-1 and TRBJ2-5; 10 bases are a match to TRBD1. The sequence came from a human donor who donated a stem cell graft to a child with acute myeloid leukemia. CDR3 region: CASSLLGQGNQETQYF. CDR3 nucleotide sequence: TGCGCCAGCAGCTTGTTGGGACAGGGGAACCAAGAGACCCAGTACTTC.